This TCR beta chain is from a study of identical twins. Trimming removed 4 bases from V and 4 bases from J, with 14 bases in between. The CDR3 is 14 residues long. CDR1 and CDR2 (germline): LGHDT, YNNKEL (reference sequence). Each cDNA held unique molecular identifiers, and template switching gave it a universal primer site. TCRdb reprocessed the 5' RACE reads via MiXCR and lists one record per CDR3 protein. The sample contains 1.5 million to 2 million distinct CDR3 sequences, around 29% of which appear only once. The sequence came from a newborn girl in good health. Sequencing was done on a sample of cord blood. The chain uses TRBV3-1 and TRBJ2-7, with D perhaps matching TRBD2 (5 bases). CDR3 amino acids: CASSPRVTSYEQYF. Here the CDR3 DNA reads TGTGCCAGCAGCCCGAGGGTAACTTCTTACGAGCAGTACTTC.